Sequencing of this T cell receptor beta chain was carried out in a study of blood T cell repertoires in COVID-19. Across the study: Acute-phase and convalescent COVID-19 samples originated in the United States, Italy and Spain.

Enrollment of patients from Seattle took place during active infection, with longitudinal follow-up. This CDR3 comprises 15 residues. CDR1 and CDR2 from the germline V gene are SGHNT and YYREEE (reference sequence). The V end was cut by 3 bases, the J end by 0 bases, with 13 bases between. As originally analysed: Estimates of nucleated cell counts were drawn from the amplification of reference gene primers. Produced via immunoSEQ multiplex PCR; TCRdb's table is partial and in-frame only. The V and J calls and the clone size are those of that table, but D and trimming were determined from the DNA. The data contain fewer than 300,000 clones, about 87% of them singletons.

This sequence originates from a woman aged 45 to 65 with COVID-19, enrolled during active disease. The V call is TRBV5-4, the J call TRBJ2-7; D possibly corresponds to TRBD1 (6 bases). Sequenced material: peripheral blood. The CDR3 region has the DNA TGTGCCAGCAGCTCAGCCGGGACACTCTCCTACGAGCAGTACTTC. Translation gives CASSSAGTLSYEQYF.